The rows below give T cell receptor beta chains drawn from one sample of a study of CD8+ T cells in alopecia areata. Sequencing was performed with immunoSEQ multiplex PCR; in TCRdb, only in-frame clones are kept and a portion is missing. The sample includes 45,000 to 70,000 clones, about 96% of them seen just once. Sequencing used CD8+ T cells sorted from blood, obtained at week 0. The receptors here all came from a human donor with alopecia areata. The CDR3 runs from the conserved cysteine through the conserved F or W. A D gene is named only where the DNA matches it firmly. Size tells how often a clone was seen (once, few, many) or the class of an expanded clone, and some rows leave it out.

TRBJ2-1	TRBV5-5	-	-	TGTGCCAGCAGCTTGAGAGGGGCCTACAATGAGCAGTTCTTC	CASSLRGAYNEQFF
TRBJ1-2	TRBV7-8	-	-	TGTGCCAGCAGCCCGGAGGGTGGGGCCCACTATGGCTACACCTTC	CASSPEGGAHYGYTF
TRBJ2-3	TRBV5-1	TRBD2	-	TGCGCCAGCAGCTCCCAGACTAGCGGGGAGTTGACAGATACGCAGTATTTT	CASSSQTSGELTDTQYF
TRBJ2-6	TRBV4-2	-	-	TGTGCCAGCAGTCCTATCTCTGGGGCCAACGTCCTGACTTTC	CASSPISGANVLTF
TRBJ2-7	TRBV6-5	-	-	TGTGCCAGCAGCCAAAAGTCGGAGAACTACGAGCAGTACTTC	CASSQKSENYEQYF
TRBJ2-7	TRBV27	-	-	TGTGCCAGCAGTTATGACTTCGGGGCTACCTACGAGCAGTACTTC	CASSYDFGATYEQYF
TRBJ2-7	TRBV11-1	TRBD2	-	TGTGCCAGCAGCCCCTCGGGGCGGGGGTTCCCCTACGAGCAGTACTTC	CASSPSGRGFPYEQYF
TRBJ2-7	TRBV10-3	-	-	TGTGCCATCAGTGACCCCATACTGAGGTCCTACGAGCAGTACTTC	CAISDPILRSYEQYF
TRBJ1-1	TRBV4-1	-	-	TGCGCCAGCAGCCAAGCGGCAGGGACCGTGAACACTGAAGCTTTCTTT	CASSQAAGTVNTEAFF
TRBJ2-7	TRBV5-1	-	-	TGCGCCAGCAGCTCCGGACAGTCCGACGGCGAGCAGTACTTC	CASSSGQSDGEQYF
TRBJ2-7	TRBV13	TRBD2	-	TGTGCCAGCAGCGCCGGCGGGGGGAACTCCTACGAGCAGTACTTC	CASSAGGGNSYEQYF
TRBJ2-5	TRBV11-2	-	-	TGTGCCAGCAGCTCCGAACACGGCCAGGCGTGGGAGACCCAGTACTTC	CASSSEHGQAWETQYF
TRBJ2-3	TRBV19	-	-	TGTGCCAGTAGTATGGTGGGTTTAAGCACAGATACGCAGTATTTT	CASSMVGLSTDTQYF
TRBJ2-3	TRBV6-5	TRBD2	-	TGTGCCTCCAGAAAGCGGGGGACCTGGGGAGATACGCAATATTTT	CASRKRGTWGDTQYF
TRBJ2-7	TRBV4-3	TRBD1	-	TGCGCCAGCAGCCAAGAATACAGGGGCGGCTACGAGCAGTACTTC	CASSQEYRGGYEQYF
TRBJ1-1	TRBV7-2	TRBD1	-	TGTGCCAGCAGCCCGGACAGGCCAGTTGAAGCTTTCTTT	CASSPDRPVEAFF
TRBJ2-5	TRBV4-2	-	-	TGTGCCAGCAGCCAAGAGGGGGAGACCCAGTACTTC	CASSQEGETQYF
TRBJ1-2	TRBV27	TRBD1	-	TGTGCCAGCAGTTTACAGGGGGCGCGAAACTATGGCTACACCTTC	CASSLQGARNYGYTF
TRBJ1-6	TRBV5-1	-	-	TGCGCCAGCAGCTTTCTTGGGCGACGGACGGAACCCCTCCACTTT	CASSFLGRRTEPLHF
TRBJ2-1	TRBV9	-	-	TGTGCCAGCAGCGTAGCCGGGGGCACCAATGAGCAGTTCTTC	CASSVAGGTNEQFF
TRBJ1-2	TRBV4-1	-	-	TGCGCCAGCAGCCAAGTTCGTGGAGGGGCTAACTATGGCTACACCTTC	CASSQVRGGANYGYTF
TRBJ2-1	TRBV15	-	-	TGTGCCACCAGCCCTGCCTACAATGAGCAGTTCTTC	CATSPAYNEQFF
TRBJ2-1	TRBV5-1	-	-	TGCGCCAGCAGCTTTTCGGATGAGCAGTTCTTC	CASSFSDEQFF
TRBJ2-2	TRBV11-3	-	-	TGTGCCAGCAGCTTAAATCGCCTCGGACTTATGAACACCGGGGAGCTGTTTTTT	CASSLNRLGLMNTGELFF
TRBJ1-1	TRBV5-4	-	-	TGTGCCAGCAGCCCTACAGGAAACACTGAAGCTTTCTTT	CASSPTGNTEAFF
TRBJ2-1	TRBV2	-	-	TGTGCCAGCAGTGTTGTAAAAGAGGGGACTCGCTCCTACAATGAGCAGTTCTTC	CASSVVKEGTRSYNEQFF
TRBJ2-7	TRBV2	-	-	TGTGCCAGCAGTGACCGACTCGACGACCCTCAGTACTTC	CASSDRLDDPQYF
TRBJ1-1	TRBV2	TRBD1	-	TGTGCCAGCAGTGACCCCGGGACAGGAGATACTGAAGCTTTCTTT	CASSDPGTGDTEAFF
TRBJ2-7	TRBV5-1	TRBD1	-	TGCGCCAGCAGCCCTACAGGGGGCCCTCCCTACGAGCAGTACTTC	CASSPTGGPPYEQYF
TRBJ1-3	TRBV12-5	-	-	TGTGCTAGTGGTTTGGTACTCCCACGGCCGATTATCGGAAACACCATATATTTT	CASGLVLPRPIIGNTIYF
TRBJ2-5	TRBV7-8	TRBD2	-	TGTGCCAGCAGCTTATGGGGGGGCCAAGAGACCCAGTACTTC	CASSLWGGQETQYF
TRBJ1-2	TRBV19	-	-	TGTGCCAGTAGATGGAGACAGACCATGGTACTCTATGGCTACACCTTC	CASRWRQTMVLYGYTF
TRBJ2-5	TRBV6-7	-	once	TGTGCCAGCAGTTACTCGAGGGACGCCAAAGAAGAGACCCAGTACTTC	CASSYSRDAKEETQYF
TRBJ2-2	TRBV29-1	-	-	TGCAGCGTTGTCGCTGAGACCGGGGAGCTGTTTTTT	CSVVAETGELFF
TRBJ2-1	TRBV29-1	-	-	TGCAGCGTTCAACCTAGCGGGACAGGGAAGCTCGGTGAGCAGTTCTTC	CSVQPSGTGKLGEQFF
TRBJ2-7	TRBV5-6	-	-	TGTGCCAGCAGCTTGGCAGGTGGCGAGCAGTACTTC	CASSLAGGEQYF
TRBJ1-2	TRBV5-4	-	-	TGTGCCAGCAGCCCGCCCCCGGACAGACTTTCCTATGGCTACACCTTC	CASSPPPDRLSYGYTF
TRBJ2-1	TRBV12-5	-	-	TGTGCTAGTGGTTTGCCCCCGTATGAGCAGTTCTTC	CASGLPPYEQFF
TRBJ2-7	TRBV29-1	TRBD1	once	TGCAGCGCTGTGGACAGGGGGCGCTACGAGCAGTACTTC	CSAVDRGRYEQYF
TRBJ2-3	TRBV4-2	TRBD2	-	TGTGCCAGCAGCCCGACTAGCGGGGGCACAGATACGCAGTATTTT	CASSPTSGGTDTQYF
TRBJ2-4	TRBV2	-	-	TGTGCCAGCAGTTTATGGGAAAACATTCAGTACTTC	CASSLWENIQYF
TRBJ1-3	TRBV14	-	-	TGTGCCAGCAGCCGTGACGGGGGCTCTGGAAACACCATATATTTT	CASSRDGGSGNTIYF
TRBJ2-3	TRBV27	-	-	TGTGCCAGCAGTTTAGGGTGGGAGCGACGCACAGATACGCAGTATTTT	CASSLGWERRTDTQYF
TRBJ1-2	TRBV4-1	-	-	TGCGCCAGCAGCCAAGAATTAGGGGCAACCTCTAGCTATGGCTACACCTTC	CASSQELGATSSYGYTF
TRBJ2-3	TRBV11-2	TRBD2	-	TGTGCCAGCAGCTTAAGGTCGGGAGGGGCAGATACGCAGTATTTT	CASSLRSGGADTQYF
TRBJ2-5	TRBV30	TRBD2	-	TGTGCCTGGAGTTGGCGGGGGGGGTTAGAGACCCAGTACTTC	CAWSWRGGLETQYF
TRBJ2-2	TRBV6-5	-	-	TGTGCCAGCACGGTAGAGGACACCGGGGAGCTGTTTTTT	CASTVEDTGELFF
TRBJ2-7	TRBV5-1	TRBD1	-	TGCGCCAGCAGCCCTGGACAGGGGAGGGACGAGCAGTACTTC	CASSPGQGRDEQYF
TRBJ2-3	TRBV11-2	-	-	TGTGCCAGCAGCTCGATCTCTGGCGGACTCCGCACAGATACGCAGTATTTT	CASSSISGGLRTDTQYF
TRBJ2-7	TRBV19	TRBD1	-	TGTGCCAGTAGCCTCGACAGGGGGCTTTTCTACGAGCAGTACTTC	CASSLDRGLFYEQYF
TRBJ2-7	TRBV19	TRBD1	-	TGTGCCAGTAGTTCGCCGGGACAGCAGTTTGAGCAGTACTTC	CASSSPGQQFEQYF
TRBJ2-3	TRBV5-1	TRBD2	-	TGCGCCAGCAGCCTCGCTGAACGGGGGGGAGACACAGATACGCAGTATTTT	CASSLAERGGDTDTQYF
TRBJ2-1	TRBV7-9	-	once	TGTGCCAGCAGCTTACCCAGGGGGGTATACAATGAGCAGTTCTTC	CASSLPRGVYNEQFF
TRBJ2-3	TRBV7-8	-	-	TGTGCCAGCAGCTTAGCTGATGCAGACACAGATACGCAGTATTTT	CASSLADADTDTQYF
TRBJ2-7	TRBV7-2	TRBD2	-	TGTGCCAGCAGCTTAAGCGGGGGGACCCCCTACGAGCAGTACTTC	CASSLSGGTPYEQYF
TRBJ2-7	TRBV7-2	TRBD2	-	TGTGCCAGCAGCTTCGCTAGCGGGGGCTACGAGCAGTACTTC	CASSFASGGYEQYF
TRBJ2-1	TRBV7-9	TRBD2	-	TGTGCCAGCAGCCTAGTCGGCGGGGGGCAGAATGAGCAGTTCTTC	CASSLVGGGQNEQFF